This T cell receptor (beta chain) derives from a study of blood T cells in healthy people across ages. Broader study findings: Researchers judged that diversity estimates from one million T cells fell short of true values.

Note on this clonotype: The target antigen is unknown.

Combining a sample-barcoded 5' primer with a J-beta primer mix, a second PCR ran for roughly 6 to 12 cycles. TCRdb used MiXCR to reprocess the 5' RACE reads, holding one entry per CDR3 protein. The sample yields 630,000 or so distinct CDR3 sequences, approximately 30% seen once. This CDR3 region has 11 residues. Trimming removed 6 bases at V and 3 bases at J, with 8 bases between. Germline CDR1 is SQVTM and CDR2 is ANQGSEA. The clonotype comes from a woman of 80 years or more in good health. This chain joins TRBV29-1 and TRBJ1-2, with D perhaps TRBD1 (6 bases). Source material: blood. CDR3 region: CSVGHDYGYTF. CDR3 nucleotide sequence: TGCAGCGTGGGACACGACTATGGCTACACCTTC.